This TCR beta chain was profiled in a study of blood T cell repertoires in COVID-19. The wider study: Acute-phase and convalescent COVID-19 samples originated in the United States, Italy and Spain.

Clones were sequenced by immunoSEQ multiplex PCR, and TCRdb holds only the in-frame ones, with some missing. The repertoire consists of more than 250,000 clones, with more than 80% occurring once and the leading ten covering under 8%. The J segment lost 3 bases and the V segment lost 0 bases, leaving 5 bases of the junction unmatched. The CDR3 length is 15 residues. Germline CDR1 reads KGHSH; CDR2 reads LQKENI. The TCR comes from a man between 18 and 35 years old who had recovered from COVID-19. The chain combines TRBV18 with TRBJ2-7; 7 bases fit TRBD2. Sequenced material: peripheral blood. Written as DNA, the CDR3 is TGTGCCAGCTCACCACCTCTCAGGGAGGGCTACGAGCAGTACTTC. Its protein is CASSPPLREGYEQYF.